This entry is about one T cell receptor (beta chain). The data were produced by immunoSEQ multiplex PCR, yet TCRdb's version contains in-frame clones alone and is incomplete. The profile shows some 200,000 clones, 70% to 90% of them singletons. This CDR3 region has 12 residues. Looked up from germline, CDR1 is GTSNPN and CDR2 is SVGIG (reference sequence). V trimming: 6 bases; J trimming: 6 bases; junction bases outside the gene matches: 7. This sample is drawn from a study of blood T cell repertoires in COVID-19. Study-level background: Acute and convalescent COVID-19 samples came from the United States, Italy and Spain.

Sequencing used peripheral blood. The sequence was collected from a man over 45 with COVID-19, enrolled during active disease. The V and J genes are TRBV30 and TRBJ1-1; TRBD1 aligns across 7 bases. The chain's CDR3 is CACQTGDPEAFF. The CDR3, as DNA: TGTGCCTGCCAAACAGGGGACCCTGAAGCTTTCTTT.